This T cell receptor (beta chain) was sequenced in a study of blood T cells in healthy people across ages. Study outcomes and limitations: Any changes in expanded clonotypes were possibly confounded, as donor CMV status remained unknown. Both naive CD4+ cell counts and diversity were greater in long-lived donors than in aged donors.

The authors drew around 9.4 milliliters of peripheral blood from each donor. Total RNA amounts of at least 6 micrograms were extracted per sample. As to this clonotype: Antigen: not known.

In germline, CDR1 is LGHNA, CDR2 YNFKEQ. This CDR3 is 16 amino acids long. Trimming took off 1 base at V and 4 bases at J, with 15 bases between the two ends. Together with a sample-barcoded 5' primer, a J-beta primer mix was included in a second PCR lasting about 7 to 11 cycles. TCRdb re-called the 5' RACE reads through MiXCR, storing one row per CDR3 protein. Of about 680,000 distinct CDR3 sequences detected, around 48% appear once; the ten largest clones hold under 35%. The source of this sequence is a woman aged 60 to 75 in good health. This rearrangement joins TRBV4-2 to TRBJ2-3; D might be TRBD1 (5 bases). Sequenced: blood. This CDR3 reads CASSQVGRADPDTQYF. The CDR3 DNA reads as TGTGCCAGCAGCCAAGTGGGCAGGGCTGATCCAGATACGCAGTATTTT.